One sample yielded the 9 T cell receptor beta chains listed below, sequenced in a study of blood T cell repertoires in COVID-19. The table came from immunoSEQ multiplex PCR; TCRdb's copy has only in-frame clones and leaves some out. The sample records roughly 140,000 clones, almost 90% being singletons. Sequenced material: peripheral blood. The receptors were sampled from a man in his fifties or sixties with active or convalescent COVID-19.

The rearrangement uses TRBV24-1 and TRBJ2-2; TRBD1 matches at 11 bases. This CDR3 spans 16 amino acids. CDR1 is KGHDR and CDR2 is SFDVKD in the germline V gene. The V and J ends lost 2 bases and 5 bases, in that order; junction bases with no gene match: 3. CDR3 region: CATSDSGTGGTGELFF. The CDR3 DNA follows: TGTGCCACCAGTGATTCCGGGACAGGGGGAACCGGGGAGCTGTTTTTT.

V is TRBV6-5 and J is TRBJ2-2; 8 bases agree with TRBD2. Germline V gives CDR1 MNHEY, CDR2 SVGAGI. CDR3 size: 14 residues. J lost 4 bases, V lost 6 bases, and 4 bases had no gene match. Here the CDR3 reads CASRLAGITGELFF. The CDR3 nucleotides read TGTGCCAGCAGGCTAGCGGGCATCACCGGGGAGCTGTTTTTT.

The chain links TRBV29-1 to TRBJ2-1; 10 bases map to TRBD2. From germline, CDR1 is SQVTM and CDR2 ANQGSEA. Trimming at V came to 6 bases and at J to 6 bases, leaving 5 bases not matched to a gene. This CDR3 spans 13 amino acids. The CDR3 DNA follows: TGCAGCGTAGCTAGCGGGAGTAGCAATGAGCAGTTCTTC. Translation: CSVASGSSNEQFF.

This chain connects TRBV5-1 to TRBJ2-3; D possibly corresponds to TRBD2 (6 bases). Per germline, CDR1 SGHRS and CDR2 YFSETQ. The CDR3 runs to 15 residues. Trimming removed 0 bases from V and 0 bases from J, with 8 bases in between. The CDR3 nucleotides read TGCGCCAGCAGCTTGGCCGGGGGTAGCACAGATACGCAGTATTTT. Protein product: CASSLAGGSTDTQYF.

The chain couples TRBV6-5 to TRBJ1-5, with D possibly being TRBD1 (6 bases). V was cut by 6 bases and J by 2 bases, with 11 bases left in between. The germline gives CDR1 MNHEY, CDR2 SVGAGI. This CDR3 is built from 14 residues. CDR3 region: CASRTGRGNQPQHF. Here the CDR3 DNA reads TGTGCCAGCAGGACAGGCCGTGGCAATCAGCCCCAGCATTTT.

The CDR3 reads CASSSRLRSDNTGELFF. The CDR3 nucleotides are TGTGCCAGCAGCTCTCGTTTGCGTAGCGATAACACCGGGGAGCTGTTTTTT. This chain joins TRBV13 and TRBJ2-2; weak D call: TRBD2 (5 bases). Trimming shortened V by 4 bases and J by 2 bases, and 17 bases separated the two germline ends. This CDR3 is built from 17 residues. CDR1 PRHDT and CDR2 FYEKMQ come from the germline V gene (reference sequence).

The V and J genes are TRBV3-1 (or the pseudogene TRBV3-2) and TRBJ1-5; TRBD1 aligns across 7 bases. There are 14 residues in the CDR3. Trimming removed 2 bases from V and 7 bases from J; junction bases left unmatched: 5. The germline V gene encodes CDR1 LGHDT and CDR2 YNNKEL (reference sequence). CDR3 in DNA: TGTGCCAGCAGCCAAACAGGGGTGGGGCAGCCCCAGCATTTT. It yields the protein CASSQTGVGQPQHF.

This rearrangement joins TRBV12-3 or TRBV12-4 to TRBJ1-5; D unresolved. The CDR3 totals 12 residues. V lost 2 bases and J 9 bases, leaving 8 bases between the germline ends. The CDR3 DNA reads TGTGCCAGCAGTTTACGCCGGAGGCCCCAGCATTTT. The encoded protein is CASSLRRRPQHF.

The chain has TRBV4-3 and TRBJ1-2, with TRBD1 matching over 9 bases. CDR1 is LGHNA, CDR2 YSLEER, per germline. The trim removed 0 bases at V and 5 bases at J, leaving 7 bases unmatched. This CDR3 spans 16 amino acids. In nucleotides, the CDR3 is TGCGCCAGCAGCCAAGAGGGGACAGGGTTCGGATATGGCTACACCTTC. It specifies CASSQEGTGFGYGYTF.